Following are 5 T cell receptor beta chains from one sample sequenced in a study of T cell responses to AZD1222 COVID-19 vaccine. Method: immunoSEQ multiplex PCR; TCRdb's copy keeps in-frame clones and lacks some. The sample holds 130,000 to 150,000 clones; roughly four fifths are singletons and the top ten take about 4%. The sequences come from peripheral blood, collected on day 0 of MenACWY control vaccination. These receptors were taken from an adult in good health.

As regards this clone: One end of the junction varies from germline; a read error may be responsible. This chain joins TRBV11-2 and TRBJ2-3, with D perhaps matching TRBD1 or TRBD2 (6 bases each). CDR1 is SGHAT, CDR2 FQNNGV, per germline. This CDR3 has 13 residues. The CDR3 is CASSLEGTGARGF. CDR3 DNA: TGTGCCAGCAGCTTAGAAGGGACGGGGGCAAGGGGTTTT. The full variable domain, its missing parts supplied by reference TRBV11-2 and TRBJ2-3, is EAGVAQSPRYKIIEKRQSVAFWCNPISGHATLYWYQQILGQGPKLLIQFQNNGVVDDSQLPKDRFSAERLKGVDSTLKIQPAKLEDSAVYLCASSLEGTGARGFGPGTRLTVL.

The CDR3 spells CASSFTGGGTF. The DNA for the CDR3 is TGTGCCAGCAGTTTTACAGGGGGCGGCACCTTC. The chain links TRBV12-3 or TRBV12-4 to TRBJ1-2; 9 nucleotides align to TRBD1. V was pared by 3 bases and J by 13 bases, with 3 bases of the junction left unmatched. The CDR3 contains 11 residues.

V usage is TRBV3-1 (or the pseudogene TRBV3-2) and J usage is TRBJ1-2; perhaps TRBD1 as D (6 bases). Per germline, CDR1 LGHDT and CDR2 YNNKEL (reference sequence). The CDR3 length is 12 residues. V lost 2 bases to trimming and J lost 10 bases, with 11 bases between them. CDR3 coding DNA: TGTGCCAGCAGCCAACCAGACAGGAACTACACCTTC. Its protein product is CASSQPDRNYTF.

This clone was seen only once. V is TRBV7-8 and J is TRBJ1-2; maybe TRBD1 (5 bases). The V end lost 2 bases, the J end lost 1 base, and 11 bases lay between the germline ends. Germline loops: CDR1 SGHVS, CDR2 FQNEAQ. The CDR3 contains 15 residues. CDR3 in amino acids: CASSLTSGSNYGYTF. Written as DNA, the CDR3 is TGTGCCAGCAGCTTAACTTCAGGGAGTAACTATGGCTACACCTTC.

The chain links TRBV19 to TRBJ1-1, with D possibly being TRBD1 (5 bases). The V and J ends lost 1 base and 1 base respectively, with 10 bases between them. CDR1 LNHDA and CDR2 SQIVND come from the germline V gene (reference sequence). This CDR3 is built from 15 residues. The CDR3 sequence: CASSIVAGWNTEAFF. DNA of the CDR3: TGTGCCAGTAGTATAGTAGCAGGGTGGAACACTGAAGCTTTCTTT.